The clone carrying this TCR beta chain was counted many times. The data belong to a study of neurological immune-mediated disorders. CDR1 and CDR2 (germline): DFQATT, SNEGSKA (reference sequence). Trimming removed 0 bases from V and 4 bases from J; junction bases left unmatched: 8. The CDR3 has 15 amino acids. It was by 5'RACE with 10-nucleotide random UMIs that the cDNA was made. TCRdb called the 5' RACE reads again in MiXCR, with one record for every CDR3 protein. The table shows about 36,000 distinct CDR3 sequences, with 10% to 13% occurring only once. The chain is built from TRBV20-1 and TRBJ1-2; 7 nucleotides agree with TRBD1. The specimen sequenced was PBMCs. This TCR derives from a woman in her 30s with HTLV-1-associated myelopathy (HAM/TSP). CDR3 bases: TGCAGTGCTAGAGATGGCAGGGGGACCACCTATGGCTACACCTTC. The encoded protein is CSARDGRGTTYGYTF.